These 31 T cell receptor beta chains share one sample of origin, sequenced in a study of pediatric ulcerative colitis. Rectal tissue came from one to two pinch biopsies taken at colonoscopy. Clones were read by immunoSEQ multiplex PCR, and TCRdb kept only the in-frame ones, dropping some. The sample lists tens of thousands of clones; around 73% were seen once. Sequencing used gut tissue. These receptors came from a boy aged 5-17 years with moderate ulcerative colitis.

The chain joins TRBV29-1 to TRBJ2-5; no clear D. Trimming shortened V by 4 bases and J by 2 bases, and 8 bases separated the two germline ends. Germline assignment: CDR1 SQVTM and CDR2 ANQGSEA. The CDR3 length is 12 residues. The CDR3: CSVVGHQETQYF. The CDR3 DNA is TGCAGCGTTGTTGGCCATCAAGAGACCCAGTACTTC. The variable domain in full, completed from reference TRBV29-1 and TRBJ2-5, reads SAVISQKPSRDICQRGTSLTIQCQVDSQVTMMFWYRQQPGQSLTLIATANQGSEATYESGFVIDKFPISRPNLTFSTLTVSNMSPEDSSIYLCSVVGHQETQYFGPGTRLLVL.

This clone was seen a single time. The chain carries TRBV9 and TRBJ2-1; 15 positions match TRBD2. V was pared by 1 base and J by 4 bases, with 15 bases of the junction left unmatched. The V gene's germline CDR1 is SGDLS and CDR2 YYNGEE. The CDR3 contains 21 residues. In DNA, the CDR3 is TGTGCCAGCAGCGTATTCCCTCCGGGACTAGCGGGAGGTCGTCAGTACAATGAGCAGTTCTTC. Protein sequence: CASSVFPPGLAGGRQYNEQFF.

This sequence joins TRBV7-9 and TRBJ1-2; TRBD1 aligns across 10 bases. The CDR3 consists of 14 residues. In germline, CDR1 is SEHNR, CDR2 FQNEAQ (reference sequence). The trim removed 0 bases at V and 6 bases at J, leaving 1 base unmatched. The CDR3 DNA is TGTGCCAGCAGCTTAGCAGGACAGGGGGATGGCTACACCTTC. This encodes CASSLAGQGDGYTF.

V usage is TRBV6-1 and J usage is TRBJ1-2, with D possibly being TRBD1 (6 bases). Trimming stripped 6 bases from V and 0 bases from J, with 11 bases between. From germline, CDR1 is MNHNS and CDR2 SASEGT. The CDR3 runs to 14 residues. CDR3 bases: TGTGCCAGCAGACGGACAGTAGCTAACTATGGCTACACCTTC. As protein: CASRRTVANYGYTF.

This clone was observed a few times. The chain joins TRBV5-6 to TRBJ2-7; D gene uncertain. This CDR3 has 12 amino acids. The germline V gene encodes CDR1 SGHDT and CDR2 YYEEEE. V lost 6 bases to trimming and J lost 4 bases, with 11 bases between them. CDR3 sequence reads: CASTIGVYEQYF. The CDR3 region has the DNA TGTGCCAGCACCATTGGGGTGTACGAGCAGTACTTC. Variable domain in full (rest from reference TRBV5-6 and TRBJ2-7): DAGVTQSPTHLIKTRGQQVTLRCSPKSGHDTVSWYQQALGQGPQFIFQYYEEEERQRGNFPDRFSGHQFPNYSSELNVNALLLGDSALYLCASTIGVYEQYFGPGTRLTVT.

V usage is TRBV15 and J usage is TRBJ2-5, with 7 bases fitting TRBD2. The length of the CDR3 is 15 residues. Germline V gene data show CDR1 as LNHNV and CDR2 as YYDKDF (reference sequence). V shed 0 bases and J 5 bases; nucleotides not matched to a gene: 6. The CDR3 reads CATSRERTSGETQYF. Here the CDR3 DNA reads TGTGCCACCAGCAGAGAGAGGACTAGTGGGGAGACCCAGTACTTC.

The J gene is TRBJ2-7, the V gene TRBV14; TRBD1 might be the D (6 bases). V lost 0 bases and J lost 7, with 13 bases in between. CDR1 and CDR2 from the germline V gene are SGHDN and FVKESK. CDR3 length: 14 residues. CDR3 coding DNA: TGTGCCAGCAGCCAAGAAGGGGGTGGTTGGGAGCAGTACTTC. As protein: CASSQEGGGWEQYF.

The chain uses TRBV9 and TRBJ1-6; 7 bases agree with TRBD1. Germline trimming cut 4 bases from V and 0 bases from J; bases unmatched to any gene: 4. Germline V gene sequence: CDR1 SGDLS, CDR2 YYNGEE. The CDR3 has 16 amino acids. CDR3 bases: TGTGCCAGCAGCTTCCAGGGGGTCTCCTATAATTCACCCCTCCACTTT. This translates into CASSFQGVSYNSPLHF.

This rearrangement joins TRBV29-1 to TRBJ2-1; 8 bases are shared with TRBD2. J gave up 3 bases and V 7 bases, and 8 bases lay outside the gene matches. Germline V lookup: CDR1 SQVTM, CDR2 ANQGSEA. This CDR3 has 14 amino acids. The CDR3, as DNA: TGCAGCGGTCGCCCCGGGACTAGCTACAATGAGCAGTTCTTC. Its translation: CSGRPGTSYNEQFF.

The rearrangement joins TRBV5-6 to TRBJ1-2; 8 bases line up with TRBD1. Germline V gene lookup returns CDR1 SGHDT and CDR2 YYEEEE. The length of the CDR3 is 14 residues. V lost 1 base and J lost 8; bases outside the gene matches: 7. The CDR3, as DNA: TGTGCCAGCAGCTTGAACAGGGGGTTCGAAGGCTACACCTTC. It yields the protein CASSLNRGFEGYTF.

The rearrangement links TRBV7-9 to TRBJ1-5, with D possibly TRBD1 on 6 matching bases. V lost 5 bases, J lost 5 bases, and 13 bases lay in between. Per germline, CDR1 SEHNR and CDR2 FQNEAQ (reference sequence). CDR3 length: 14 amino acids. CDR3 region: CASSPKGVDQPQHF. The CDR3 nucleotides read TGTGCCAGCAGCCCCAAGGGGGTCGATCAGCCCCAGCATTTT.

This sequence joins TRBV6-1 and TRBJ1-1; 9 bases map to TRBD1. The CDR3 is 13 amino acids. The J segment lost 4 bases and the V segment lost 7 bases, leaving 4 bases of the junction unmatched. CDR1 and CDR2 (germline): MNHNS, SASEGT. The CDR3 bases are TGTGCCAGCAAAGAACAGGGGGCCACTGAAGCTTTCTTT. Protein product: CASKEQGATEAFF.

J is TRBJ2-3 and V is TRBV7-6, with 10 bases fitting TRBD2. The CDR3 covers 18 residues. V lost 8 bases, J lost 4 bases, and 18 bases stayed unmatched. Per the germline V gene, CDR1 is SGHVS and CDR2 is FNYEAQ. This CDR3 is CASHDRRGVAGGPDTQYF. The DNA of the CDR3 is TGTGCCAGCCACGACCGTAGGGGGGTAGCGGGAGGTCCAGATACGCAGTATTTT. The full variable domain, rest sourced from reference TRBV7-6 and TRBJ2-3, is GAGVSQSPRYKVTKRGQDVALRCDPISGHVSLYWYRQALGQGPEFLTYFNYEAQQDKSGLPNDRFSAERPEGSISTLTIQRTEQRDSAMYRCASHDRRGVAGGPDTQYFGPGTRLTVL.

This clone was detected only a few times. This chain links TRBV4-3 with TRBJ1-2; D not certain. The CDR3 consists of 15 residues. Germline V gene lookup returns CDR1 LGHNA and CDR2 YSLEER. Between the trimmed V and J ends, which lost 3 bases and 5 bases, there was a span of 16 bases. CDR3 bases: TGCGCCAGCAGCCAGAGGACTGGCCTGGGGTATGGCTACACCTTC. This gives the protein CASSQRTGLGYGYTF.

In this sample, this clone turned up once. The V and J genes are TRBV19 and TRBJ2-1, with D possibly matching TRBD1 (5 bases). The CDR3 is made up of 14 amino acids. Germline lookup yields CDR1 LNHDA and CDR2 SQIVND (reference sequence). Between the trimmed V and J ends, which lost 6 bases and 5 bases, there was a span of 14 bases. CDR3 coding DNA: TGTGCCAGTAGAGAGAGAAGGACAAACAATGAGCAGTTCTTC. Translated: CASRERRTNNEQFF. The variable domain in full, with the rest retrieved from reference TRBV19 and TRBJ2-1, is DGGITQSPKYLFRKEGQNVTLSCEQNLNHDAMYWYRQDPGQGLRLIYYSQIVNDFQKGDIAEGYSVSREKKESFPLTVTSAQKNPTAFYLCASRERRTNNEQFFGPGTRLTVL.

V usage is TRBV11-2 and J usage is TRBJ2-7; TRBD1 is a possible D gene (6 bases). This CDR3 has 15 residues. Germline V gene sequence: CDR1 SGHAT, CDR2 FQNNGV. V lost 2 bases and J lost 4, with 15 bases in between. The CDR3 region is CASSLYGAQGYEQYF. The CDR3 DNA reads as TGTGCCAGCAGCTTATACGGGGCCCAGGGGTACGAGCAGTACTTC.

This chain joins TRBV4-3 and TRBJ1-4; D is unresolved. With 5 bases removed from V and 3 bases from J, the gap between germline ends came to 16 bases. Germline CDR1 LGHNA, CDR2 YSLEER. CDR3 length: 16 residues. This chain's CDR3 is CASSFGARSPNEKLFF. CDR3 nucleotide sequence: TGCGCCAGCAGCTTCGGAGCAAGGTCACCTAATGAAAAACTGTTTTTT.

The rearrangement joins TRBV7-2 to TRBJ2-1, with no clear D. Trimming cost V 2 bases and J 2 bases, with 10 bases left between them. The CDR3 runs 15 residues. The germline gives CDR1 SGHTA, CDR2 FQGNSA. As DNA, the CDR3 is TGTGCCAGCAGCTTAATGTCAGGACCCTACAATGAGCAGTTCTTC. Translating gives CASSLMSGPYNEQFF. The whole variable domain, filled in from reference TRBV7-2 and TRBJ2-1, reads GAGVSQSPSNKVTEKGKDVELRCDPISGHTALYWYRQSLGQGLEFLIYFQGNSAPDKSGLPSDRFSAERTGGSVSTLTIQRTQQEDSAVYLCASSLMSGPYNEQFFGPGTRLTVL.

The CDR3 nucleotides are TGTGCCAGCAGCTTACAGTACCAAGAGACCCAGTACTTC. Translation: CASSLQYQETQYF. The chain uses TRBV11-1 and TRBJ2-5; D uncertain. The CDR3 is made up of 13 amino acids. V was clipped by 2 bases and J by 0 bases, with 4 bases between them. CDR1 is SGHAT and CDR2 is FQDESV in the germline V gene (reference sequence).

This chain connects TRBV7-2 to TRBJ1-4; possible D gene TRBD1, 6 bases. The CDR3 extends over 14 amino acids. V lost 1 base and J lost 8, with 11 bases in between. Germline CDR1 SGHTA, CDR2 FQGNSA. The DNA of the CDR3 is TGTGCCAGCAGCTTAGACTGGACAGACGAAAAACTGTTTTTT. Protein sequence: CASSLDWTDEKLFF.

Only one count was recorded for this clone. The chain joins TRBV4-2 to TRBJ1-5; D is unclear. The CDR3 contains 15 residues. Germline lookup yields CDR1 LGHNA and CDR2 YNFKEQ. V was shortened by 1 base and J by 0 bases, with 7 bases between the two germline ends. CDR3 nucleotides: TGTGCCAGCAGCCAAGGTGCGATTAGCAATCAGCCCCAGCATTTT. Encoded protein: CASSQGAISNQPQHF.

This rearrangement joins TRBV5-5 to TRBJ2-7; tentatively, D is TRBD1 or TRBD2 (6 bases each). Trimming shortened V by 2 bases and J by 3 bases, and 12 bases separated the two germline ends. CDR1 SGHKS and CDR2 YYEKEE come from the germline V gene (reference sequence). The CDR3 spans 14 residues. In DNA, the CDR3 is TGTGCCAGCAGCTTCGTAGGGGGGCGCTACGAGCAGTACTTC. It specifies CASSFVGGRYEQYF. Using reference TRBV5-5 and TRBJ2-7 for the parts outside the CDR3, the full variable domain is DAGVTQSPTHLIKTRGQQVTLRCSPISGHKSVSWYQQVLGQGPQFIFQYYEKEERGRGNFPDRFSARQFPNYSSELNVNALLLGDSALYLCASSFVGGRYEQYFGPGTRLTVT.

This chain uses TRBV19 with TRBJ1-2, with D possibly matching TRBD1 (5 bases). The CDR3 sequence is 13 residues long. From germline, CDR1 is LNHDA and CDR2 SQIVND (reference sequence). With 8 bases removed from V and 5 bases from J, the gap between germline ends came to 15 bases. DNA for the CDR3: TGTGCCAGTGCCCCAGGGACCCGATATGGCTACACCTTC. Its translation is CASAPGTRYGYTF.

V is TRBV15 and J is TRBJ1-6; D uncertain. The CDR3 is made up of 13 amino acids. Trimming stripped 6 bases from V and 4 bases from J, with 7 bases between. CDR1 is LNHNV, CDR2 YYDKDF, per germline (reference sequence). CDR3 DNA: TGTGCCACCAGTAACGGGTATAATTCACCCCTCCACTTT. Translation gives CATSNGYNSPLHF.

The chain is built from TRBV28 and TRBJ1-5; 8 bases align to TRBD1. V shed 5 bases, J shed 2 bases, and the junction held 5 bases outside the gene matches. Germline CDR1 reads MDHEN; CDR2 reads SYDVKM. The CDR3 contains 15 residues. The chain's CDR3 is CASSPRGLGNQPQHF. CDR3 in DNA: TGTGCCAGCAGTCCCAGGGGGCTGGGCAATCAGCCCCAGCATTTT.

The chain joins TRBV7-6 to TRBJ2-2; 7 positions agree with TRBD1. There are 14 residues in the CDR3. J lost 4 bases, V lost 4 bases, and 3 bases had no gene match. From germline, CDR1 is SGHVS and CDR2 FNYEAQ. Here the CDR3 reads CASSSGTVTGELFF. DNA for the CDR3: TGTGCCAGCAGCTCCGGGACAGTCACCGGGGAGCTGTTTTTT.

This chain uses TRBV10-3 with TRBJ2-1, with 11 bases that match TRBD2. This CDR3 has 18 residues. J gave up 8 bases and V 0 bases, and 12 bases lay outside the gene matches. The germline V gene has CDR1 ENHRY and CDR2 SYGVKD. DNA of the CDR3: TGTGCCATCAGTGAGTCTGTTAGCGGGAGGGCGGCTATCGATGAGCAGTTCTTC. Translating it yields CAISESVSGRAAIDEQFF.

A remark on this clone: Other DNA variants within this sample encode the same CDR3. The chain couples TRBV18 to TRBJ2-2, with a tentative D call TRBD1 (5 bases). Germline-derived CDR1 and CDR2 are KGHSH and LQKENI. CDR3 size: 15 residues. V lost 3 bases and J 1 base, leaving 9 bases between the germline ends. The CDR3 bases are TGTGCCAGCTCACCGGGAACAGGGAACACCGGGGAGCTGTTTTTT. Encoded protein: CASSPGTGNTGELFF.

This sequence joins TRBV6-1 and TRBJ1-1; unclear D gene. Germline-derived CDR1 and CDR2 are MNHNS and SASEGT. Trimming cost V 3 bases and J 1 base, with 9 bases left between them. CDR3 length equals 14 residues. The CDR3 nucleotides are TGTGCCAGCAGTGAGGGAATTTGGAACACTGAAGCTTTCTTT. Translating it yields CASSEGIWNTEAFF.

This clone was seen more than once but under ten times. At one end, the junction sequence differs from germline, possibly due to a read error. V usage is TRBV5-7 and J usage is TRBJ2-6; D unresolved. TRBV5-7 is treated as an ORF (open reading frame) with a function not yet certain. This CDR3 has 11 amino acids. The CDR3 DNA is TGCGTACAAAGTCGGGCCAACGTCCTGACTTTC. It translates to CVQSRANVLTF.

This clone has only a few counts. The chain is built from TRBV5-1 and TRBJ1-1, with D unclear. The CDR3 has 16 residues. The germline V and J ends were trimmed by 6 bases and 4 bases, with 22 bases remaining between them. Germline V lookup: CDR1 SGHRS, CDR2 YFSETQ. The CDR3 spells CASTKMTTDLGTEAFF. In nucleotides, the CDR3 is TGCGCCAGCACCAAAATGACGACGGACTTGGGCACTGAAGCTTTCTTT.